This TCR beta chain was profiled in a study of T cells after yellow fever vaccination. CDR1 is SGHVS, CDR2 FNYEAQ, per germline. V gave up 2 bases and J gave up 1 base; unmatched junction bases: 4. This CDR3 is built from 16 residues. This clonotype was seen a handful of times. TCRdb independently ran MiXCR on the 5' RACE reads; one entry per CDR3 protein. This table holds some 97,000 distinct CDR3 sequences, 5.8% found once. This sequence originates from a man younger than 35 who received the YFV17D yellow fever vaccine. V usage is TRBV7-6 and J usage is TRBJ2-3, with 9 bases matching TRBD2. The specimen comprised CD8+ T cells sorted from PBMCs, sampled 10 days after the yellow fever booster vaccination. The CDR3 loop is CASSLNQRGGTDTQYF. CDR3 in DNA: TGTGCCAGCAGCTTAAACCAGCGGGGGGGCACAGATACGCAGTATTTT.